The text below deals with one T cell receptor beta chain. The sample is drawn from a study of blood T cell repertoires in COVID-19. Overall study context: Spain, Italy and the United States supplied samples that represented acute and convalescent COVID-19.

One Seattle source followed patients from active infection through their disease course. TCRdb's table, derived via immunoSEQ multiplex PCR, lists solely in-frame clones and lacks some. The sample shows roughly 210,000 clones, around 84% of them seen only once. Sequenced input: peripheral blood. The TCR originated in an elderly woman with COVID-19, enrolled during active disease.

For the CDR3, the DNA is TGTGCCAGCAGCTTTGGACAGGGTGGCTCACCCCTCCACTTT. This codes for CASSFGQGGSPLHF. V and J are TRBV5-4 and TRBJ1-6, with 8 bases matching TRBD1. Unmatched junction bases numbered 5, after V lost 2 bases and J lost 10 bases. The CDR3 loop spans 14 amino acids. Looked up from germline, CDR1 is SGHNT and CDR2 is YYREEE (reference sequence).